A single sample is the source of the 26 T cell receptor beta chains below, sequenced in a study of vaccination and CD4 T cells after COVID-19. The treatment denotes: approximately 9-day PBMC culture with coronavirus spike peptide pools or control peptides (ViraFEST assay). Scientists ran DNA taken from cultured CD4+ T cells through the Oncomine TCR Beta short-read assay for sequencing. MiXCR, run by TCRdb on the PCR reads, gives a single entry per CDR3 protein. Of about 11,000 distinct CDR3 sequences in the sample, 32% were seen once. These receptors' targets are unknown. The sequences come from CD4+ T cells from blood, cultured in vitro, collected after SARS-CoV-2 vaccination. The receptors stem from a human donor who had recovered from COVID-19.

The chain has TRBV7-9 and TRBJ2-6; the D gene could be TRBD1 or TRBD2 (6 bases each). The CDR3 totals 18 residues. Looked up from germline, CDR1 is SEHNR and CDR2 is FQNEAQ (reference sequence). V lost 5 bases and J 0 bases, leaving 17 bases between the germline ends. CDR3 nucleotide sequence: TGTGCCAGCAGCGCGGGACACATCGGACGCTCTGGGGCCAACGTCCTGACTTTC. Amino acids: CASSAGHIGRSGANVLTF.

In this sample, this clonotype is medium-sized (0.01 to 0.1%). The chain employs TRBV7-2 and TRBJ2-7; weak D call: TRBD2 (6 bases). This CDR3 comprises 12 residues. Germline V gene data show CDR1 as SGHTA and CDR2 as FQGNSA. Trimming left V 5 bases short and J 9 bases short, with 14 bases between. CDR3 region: CASSQMGLVQYF. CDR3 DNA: TGTGCCAGCAGCCAAATGGGACTCGTGCAGTACTTC.

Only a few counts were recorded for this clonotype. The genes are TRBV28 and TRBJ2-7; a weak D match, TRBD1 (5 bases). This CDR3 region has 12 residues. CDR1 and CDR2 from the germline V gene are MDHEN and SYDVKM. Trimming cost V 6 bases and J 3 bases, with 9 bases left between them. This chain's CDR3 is CASRQGGYEQYF. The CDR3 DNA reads TGTGCCAGCAGGCAGGGCGGCTACGAGCAGTACTTC.

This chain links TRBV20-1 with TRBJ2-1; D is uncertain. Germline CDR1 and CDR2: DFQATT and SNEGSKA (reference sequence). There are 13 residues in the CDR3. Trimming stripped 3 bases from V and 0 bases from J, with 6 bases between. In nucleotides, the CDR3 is TGCAGTGCTAGGAGGAGCTCCTACAATGAGCAGTTCTTC. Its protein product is CSARRSSYNEQFF.

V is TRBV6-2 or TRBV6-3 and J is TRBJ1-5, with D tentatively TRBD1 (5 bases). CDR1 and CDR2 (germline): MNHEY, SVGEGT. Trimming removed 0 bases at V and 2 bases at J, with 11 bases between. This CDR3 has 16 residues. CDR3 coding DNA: TGTGCCAGCAGTTACTCGTCCAGGGCGGGCAATCAGCCCCAGCATTTT. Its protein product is CASSYSSRAGNQPQHF.

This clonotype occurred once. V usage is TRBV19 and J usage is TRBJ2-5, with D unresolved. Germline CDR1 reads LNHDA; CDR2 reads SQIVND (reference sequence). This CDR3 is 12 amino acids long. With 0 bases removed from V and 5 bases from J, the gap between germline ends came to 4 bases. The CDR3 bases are TGTGCCAGTAGTATAGATCGGGAGACCCAGTACTTC. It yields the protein CASSIDRETQYF. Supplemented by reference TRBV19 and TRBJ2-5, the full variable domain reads DGGITQSPKYLFRKEGQNVTLSCEQNLNHDAMYWYRQDPGQGLRLIYYSQIVNDFQKGDIAEGYSVSREKKESFPLTVTSAQKNPTAFYLCASSIDRETQYFGPGTRLLVL.

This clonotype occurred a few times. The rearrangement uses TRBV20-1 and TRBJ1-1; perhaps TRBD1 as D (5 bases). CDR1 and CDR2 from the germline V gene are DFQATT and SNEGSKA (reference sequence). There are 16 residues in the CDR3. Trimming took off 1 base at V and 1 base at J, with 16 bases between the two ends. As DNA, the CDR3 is TGCAGTGCTAGAGGGCAGGGAGCCGTTCGGAACACTGAAGCTTTCTTT. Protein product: CSARGQGAVRNTEAFF.

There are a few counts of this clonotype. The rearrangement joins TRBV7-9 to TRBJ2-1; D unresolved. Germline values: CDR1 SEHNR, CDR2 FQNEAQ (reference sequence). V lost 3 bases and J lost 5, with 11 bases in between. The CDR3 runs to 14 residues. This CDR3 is CASSFTIPDNEQFF. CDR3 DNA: TGTGCCAGCAGCTTCACTATTCCGGACAATGAGCAGTTCTTC.

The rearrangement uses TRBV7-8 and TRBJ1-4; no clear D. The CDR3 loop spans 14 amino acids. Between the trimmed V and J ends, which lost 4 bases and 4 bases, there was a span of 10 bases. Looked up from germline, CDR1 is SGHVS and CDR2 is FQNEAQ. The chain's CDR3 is CASSSKGLNEKLFF. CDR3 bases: TGTGCCAGCAGCTCGAAAGGGCTTAATGAAAAACTGTTTTTT.

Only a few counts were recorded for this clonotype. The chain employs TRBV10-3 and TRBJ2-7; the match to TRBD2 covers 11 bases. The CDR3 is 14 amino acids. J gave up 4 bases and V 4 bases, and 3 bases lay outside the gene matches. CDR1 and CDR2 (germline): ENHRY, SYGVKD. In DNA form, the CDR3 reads TGTGCCATCAGTGGACTAGCGGGATCATACGAGCAGTACTTC. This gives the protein CAISGLAGSYEQYF.

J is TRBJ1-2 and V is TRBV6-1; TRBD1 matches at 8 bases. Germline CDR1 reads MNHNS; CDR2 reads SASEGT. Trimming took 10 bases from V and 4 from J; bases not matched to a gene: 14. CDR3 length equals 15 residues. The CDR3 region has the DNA TGTGCCACCTTAGGGCAGGGGGCGTCTATCTATGGCTACACCTTC. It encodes CATLGQGASIYGYTF.

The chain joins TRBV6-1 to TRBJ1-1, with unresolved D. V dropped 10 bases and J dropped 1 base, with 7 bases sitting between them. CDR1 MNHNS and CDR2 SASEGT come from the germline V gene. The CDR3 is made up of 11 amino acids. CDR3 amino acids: CATLENTEAFF. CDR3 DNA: TGTGCCACCCTTGAGAACACTGAAGCTTTCTTT.

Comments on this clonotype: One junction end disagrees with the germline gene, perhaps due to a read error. The CDR3 DNA is TGTGCCAGCAGCTCGGCCCCTAGCGGGGTAAGAGCTTTT. It codes for CASSSAPSGVRAF. The chain employs TRBV7-9 and TRBJ2-3; 9 bases are shared with TRBD2. The CDR3 contains 13 residues. Germline V CDR1 and CDR2: SEHNR, FQNEAQ (reference sequence).

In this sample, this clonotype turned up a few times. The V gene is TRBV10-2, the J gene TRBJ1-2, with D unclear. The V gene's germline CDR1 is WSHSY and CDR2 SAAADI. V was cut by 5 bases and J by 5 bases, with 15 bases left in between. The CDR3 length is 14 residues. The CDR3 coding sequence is TGCGCCAGCAGTCCGCTGGGTGTAGGGTATGGCTACACCTTC. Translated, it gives CASSPLGVGYGYTF.

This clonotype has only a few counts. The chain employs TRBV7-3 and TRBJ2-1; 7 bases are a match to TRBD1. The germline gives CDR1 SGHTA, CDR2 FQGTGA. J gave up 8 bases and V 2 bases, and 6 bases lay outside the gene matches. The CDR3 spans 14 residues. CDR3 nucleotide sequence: TGTGCCAGCAGCTTATATAGGGGGCCTCATGAGCAGTTCTTC. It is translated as CASSLYRGPHEQFF. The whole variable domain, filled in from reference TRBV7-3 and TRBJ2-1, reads GAGVSQTPSNKVTEKGKYVELRCDPISGHTALYWYRQSLGQGPEFLIYFQGTGAADDSGLPNDRFFAVRPEGSVSTLKIQRTERGDSAVYLCASSLYRGPHEQFFGPGTRLTVL.

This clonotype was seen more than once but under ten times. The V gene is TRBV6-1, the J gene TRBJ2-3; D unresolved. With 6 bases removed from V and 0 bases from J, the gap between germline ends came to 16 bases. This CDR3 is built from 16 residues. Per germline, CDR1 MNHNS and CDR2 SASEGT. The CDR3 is CASSLLRGRSTDTQYF. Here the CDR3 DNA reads TGTGCCAGCAGCCTACTCCGAGGCCGTAGCACAGATACGCAGTATTTT.

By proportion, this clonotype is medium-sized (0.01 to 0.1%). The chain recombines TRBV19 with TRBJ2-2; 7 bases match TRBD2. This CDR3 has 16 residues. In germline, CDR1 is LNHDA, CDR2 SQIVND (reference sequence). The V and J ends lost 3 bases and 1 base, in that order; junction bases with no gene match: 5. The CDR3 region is CASSMSLAVNTGELFF. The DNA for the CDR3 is TGTGCCAGTAGTATGTCTCTAGCGGTGAACACCGGGGAGCTGTTTTTT.

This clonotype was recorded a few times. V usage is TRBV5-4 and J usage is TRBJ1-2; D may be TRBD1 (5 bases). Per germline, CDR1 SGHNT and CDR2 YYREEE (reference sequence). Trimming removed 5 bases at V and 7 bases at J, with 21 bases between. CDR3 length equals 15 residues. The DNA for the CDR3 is TGTGCCAGCAGTTTCCCGGAACGGTCGGGGCGTGGCTACACCTTC. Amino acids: CASSFPERSGRGYTF.

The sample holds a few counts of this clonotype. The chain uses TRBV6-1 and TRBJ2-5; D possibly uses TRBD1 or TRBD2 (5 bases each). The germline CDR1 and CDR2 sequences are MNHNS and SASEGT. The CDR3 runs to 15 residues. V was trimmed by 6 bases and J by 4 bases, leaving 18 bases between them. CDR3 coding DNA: TGTGCCAGCAGAGGCCCCGGGGCCAGAGTAGAGACCCAGTACTTC. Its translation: CASRGPGARVETQYF.

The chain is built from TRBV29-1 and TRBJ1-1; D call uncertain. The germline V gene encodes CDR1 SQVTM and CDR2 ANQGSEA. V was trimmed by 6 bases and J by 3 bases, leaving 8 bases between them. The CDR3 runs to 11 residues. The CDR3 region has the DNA TGCAGCGTCGCGATCGACACTGAAGCTTTCTTT. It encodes CSVAIDTEAFF.

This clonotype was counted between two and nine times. This CDR3 is CASSPWGQNTEAFF. The CDR3 nucleotides read TGTGCCAGCAGCCCATGGGGGCAGAACACTGAAGCTTTCTTT. This rearrangement joins TRBV7-3 to TRBJ1-1; a weak D match, TRBD1 (6 bases). Trimming took off 5 bases at V and 1 base at J, with 11 bases between the two ends. The CDR3 is 14 amino acids. Germline V gene sequence: CDR1 SGHTA, CDR2 FQGTGA.

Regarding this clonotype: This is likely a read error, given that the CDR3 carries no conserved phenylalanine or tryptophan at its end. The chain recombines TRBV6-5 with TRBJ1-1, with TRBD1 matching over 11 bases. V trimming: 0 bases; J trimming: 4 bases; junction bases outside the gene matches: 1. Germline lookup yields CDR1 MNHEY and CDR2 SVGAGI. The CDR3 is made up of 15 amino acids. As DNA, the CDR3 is TGTGCCAGCAGTTACTCCGGGACAGGGGGCACTGAAGCTTTCCTT. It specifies CASSYSGTGGTEAFL.

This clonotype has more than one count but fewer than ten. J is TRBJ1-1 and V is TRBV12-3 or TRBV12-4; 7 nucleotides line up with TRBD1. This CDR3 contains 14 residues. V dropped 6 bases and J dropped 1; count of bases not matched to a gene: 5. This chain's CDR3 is CASSETGANTEAFF. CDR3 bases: TGTGCCAGCAGCGAAACAGGGGCGAACACTGAAGCTTTCTTT.

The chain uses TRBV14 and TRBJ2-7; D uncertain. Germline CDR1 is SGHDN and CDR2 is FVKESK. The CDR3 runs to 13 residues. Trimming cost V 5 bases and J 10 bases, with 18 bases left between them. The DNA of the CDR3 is TGTGCCAGCAGCTCCGGCCTAGGGCGCGGTCAGTACTTC. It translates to CASSSGLGRGQYF.

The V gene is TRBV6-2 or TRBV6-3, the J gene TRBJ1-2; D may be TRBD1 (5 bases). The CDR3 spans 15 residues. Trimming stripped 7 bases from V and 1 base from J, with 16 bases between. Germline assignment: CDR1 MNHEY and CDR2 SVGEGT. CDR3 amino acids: CASTQAGNVNYGYTF. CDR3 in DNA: TGTGCCAGCACCCAGGCAGGGAACGTTAACTATGGCTACACCTTC.

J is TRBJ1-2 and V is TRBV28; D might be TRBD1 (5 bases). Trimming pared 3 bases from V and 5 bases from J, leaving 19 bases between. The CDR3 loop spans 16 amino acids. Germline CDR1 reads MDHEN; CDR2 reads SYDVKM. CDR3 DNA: TGTGCCAGCAGTTTCTTCCCGGACAAATCTCTTTATGGCTACACCTTC. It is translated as CASSFFPDKSLYGYTF.